What follows describes a single TCR beta chain. The antigen is not known. TCRdb re-analysed the 5' RACE reads in MiXCR, keeping a single row per CDR3 protein. The sample has roughly 230,000 distinct CDR3 sequences, over 9.5% seen once. Germline CDR1 is LNHNV and CDR2 is YYDKDF (reference sequence). CDR3 size: 13 residues. V was shortened by 0 bases and J by 5 bases, with 6 bases between the two germline ends. The sample belongs to a study of CD8 T cells in ankylosing spondylitis. Broader study findings: Disease-linked clones had a CD8+ phenotype and relatively low frequency in peripheral blood.

This chain connects TRBV15 to TRBJ2-3; D is unresolved. The sequence came from a male donor with ankylosing spondylitis or in good health (not recorded which). The specimen sequenced was blood, either unsorted or a sorted T cell fraction (not recorded which). The CDR3 nucleotides read TGTGCCACCAGCAGAGATCTTGTAGATACGCAGTATTTT. This codes for CATSRDLVDTQYF.